This T cell receptor beta chain was recovered during a study of shared clonotypes between healthy human individuals. Study-level points and caveats: Estimated clonotype richness was generally higher in naive than memory subsets.

Regarding this clone: Its antigen is undetermined.

Healthy HIV-negative adults without recent acute infections or vaccinations served as donors. The CDR3 is 15 residues long. Trimming removed 5 bases from V and 2 bases from J, with 16 bases in between. CDR1 is MNHEY and CDR2 is SMNVEV in the germline V gene (reference sequence). Deep-level settings were used for running the assay. The method was immunoSEQ multiplex PCR; TCRdb's version includes in-frame clones alone and lacks a portion of them. The sample carries 1.6 million or so clones, 98% to 99% recorded once. This TCR derives from a man aged 30-40 years in good health. The material sequenced was naive CD4+ T cells sorted from blood. Subset defined: CD45RA+ positively selected. The genes are TRBV27 and TRBJ2-7; no reliable D call. The CDR3: CASSTPGGVTYEQYF. The CDR3 nucleotides read TGTGCCAGCAGTACCCCCGGTGGGGTTACCTACGAGCAGTACTTC.